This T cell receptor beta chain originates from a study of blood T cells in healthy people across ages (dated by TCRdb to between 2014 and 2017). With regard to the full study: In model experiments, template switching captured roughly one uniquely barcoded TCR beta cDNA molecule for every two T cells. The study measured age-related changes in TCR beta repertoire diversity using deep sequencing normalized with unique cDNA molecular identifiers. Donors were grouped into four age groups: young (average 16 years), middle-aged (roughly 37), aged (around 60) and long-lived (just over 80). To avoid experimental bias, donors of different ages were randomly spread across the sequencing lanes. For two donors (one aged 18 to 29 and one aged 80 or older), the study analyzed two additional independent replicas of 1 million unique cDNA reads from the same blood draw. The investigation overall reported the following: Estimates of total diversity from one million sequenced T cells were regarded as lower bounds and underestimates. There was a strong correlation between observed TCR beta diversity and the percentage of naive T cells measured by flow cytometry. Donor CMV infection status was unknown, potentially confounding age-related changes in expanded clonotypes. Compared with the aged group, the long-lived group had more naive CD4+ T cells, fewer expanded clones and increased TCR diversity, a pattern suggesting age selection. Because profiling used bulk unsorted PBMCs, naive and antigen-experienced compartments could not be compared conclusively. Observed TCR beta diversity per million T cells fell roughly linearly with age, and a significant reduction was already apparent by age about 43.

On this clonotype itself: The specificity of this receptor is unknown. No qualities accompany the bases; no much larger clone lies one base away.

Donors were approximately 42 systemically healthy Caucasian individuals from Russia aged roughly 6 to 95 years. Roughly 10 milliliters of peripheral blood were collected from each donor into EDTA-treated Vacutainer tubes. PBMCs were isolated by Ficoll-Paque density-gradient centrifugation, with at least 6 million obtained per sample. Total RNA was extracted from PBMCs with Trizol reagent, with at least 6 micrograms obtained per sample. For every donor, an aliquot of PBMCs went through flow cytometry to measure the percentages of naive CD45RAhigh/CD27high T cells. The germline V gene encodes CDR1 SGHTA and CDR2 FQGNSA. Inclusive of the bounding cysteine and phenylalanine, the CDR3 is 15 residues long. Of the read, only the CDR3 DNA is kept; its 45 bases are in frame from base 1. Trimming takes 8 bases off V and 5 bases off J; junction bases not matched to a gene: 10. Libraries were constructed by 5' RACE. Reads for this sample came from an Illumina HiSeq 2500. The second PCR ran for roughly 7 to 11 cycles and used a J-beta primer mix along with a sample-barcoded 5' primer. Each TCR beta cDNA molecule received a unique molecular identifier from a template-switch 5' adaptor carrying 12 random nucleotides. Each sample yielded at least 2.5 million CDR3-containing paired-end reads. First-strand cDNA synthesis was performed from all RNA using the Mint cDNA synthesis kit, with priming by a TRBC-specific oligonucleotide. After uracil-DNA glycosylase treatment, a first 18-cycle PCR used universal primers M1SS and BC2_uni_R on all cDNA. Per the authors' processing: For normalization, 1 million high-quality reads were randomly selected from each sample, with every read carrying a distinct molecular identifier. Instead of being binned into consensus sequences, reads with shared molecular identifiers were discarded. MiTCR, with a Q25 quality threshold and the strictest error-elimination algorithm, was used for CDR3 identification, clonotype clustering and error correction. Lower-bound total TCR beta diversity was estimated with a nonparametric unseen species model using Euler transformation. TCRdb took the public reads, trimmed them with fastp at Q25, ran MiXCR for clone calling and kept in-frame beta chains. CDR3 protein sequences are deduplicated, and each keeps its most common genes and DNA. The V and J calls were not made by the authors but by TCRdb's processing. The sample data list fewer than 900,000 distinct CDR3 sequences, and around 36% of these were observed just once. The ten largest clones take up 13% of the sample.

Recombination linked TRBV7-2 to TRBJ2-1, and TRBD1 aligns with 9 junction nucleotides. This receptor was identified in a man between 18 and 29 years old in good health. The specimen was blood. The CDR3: CASFLTTGGNNEQFF. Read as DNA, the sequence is TGTGCCAGCTTCCTAACGACAGGGGGAAACAATGAGCAGTTCTTC.